This TCR beta chain was documented in a study of beta chain features in type 1 diabetes (dated by TCRdb to 2016 to 2018). For the study in its entirety: No differences in mean age, gender distribution, total cell number or subset yield were found between patients and healthy donors. Across all samples, 107,917,701 sorted cells were examined, and cell number per subset correlated strongly with RNA yield. In the study, TCRB repertoires of sorted circulating CD4+ T cell subsets from recently diagnosed type 1 diabetes patients were compared with those of matched healthy donors. Naive and central memory subsets were obtained from all 30 or so donors, but regulatory and stem cell-like memory subsets were isolated from only 8 patients and roughly 8 healthy donors. Results and caveats for the whole study, not just this receptor: Fewer insertions and more nucleotide deletions at VDJ recombination sites were observed in patients with type 1 diabetes, implying thymic rearrangement abnormalities. PCR may preferentially amplify shorter templates, but because patient and control samples were amplified and corrected together, any resulting skew would affect both groups equally. The naive, central memory and regulatory TCRB repertoires appeared to resemble one another more closely among patients than among healthy donors. Sequencing cDNA rather than genomic DNA could over-represent highly expressing activated cells, although activation and CD3 levels did not differ between groups. Because small numbers of individuals were included in the HLA sub-analyses, any influence of HLA type on TCRB rearrangement was left unresolved. A moderate but significant shortening of TCRB CDR3 length was observed in type 1 diabetes patients in all four CD4+ subsets.

The entire isolated RNA was reverse transcribed using the High Capacity cDNA Reverse Transcription Kit, and thus expressed TCRB transcripts were sequenced. Naive, central memory and regulatory T cell samples underwent deep immunoSEQ sequencing, averaging approximately 3.3 million total reads per sample. Sorted cells were lysed in RLT buffer, and RNA was extracted using DNase-treated RNeasy Micro or Mini kits according to cell number. Each cell subset was processed separately to prevent cross-contamination, with patient and healthy donor samples processed together. Using the immunoSEQ multiplex PCR, TCRB sequences were amplified from cDNA into 87-bp fragments spanning the CDR3 region. Sequencing of the amplicons was done on the Illumina HiSeq platform. The authors' pipeline ran thus. PCR bias was corrected computationally using synthetic template baselines, and reads within Hamming distance 2 were collapsed, with unmergeable singletons discarded. Reads were aligned against IMGT so that V, D and J genes, CDR3 length and insertions or deletions at six rearrangement sites could be assigned. Within each subset, clonotype counts were normalized to the number of sorted cells before true diversity and Gini coefficients were calculated with the tcR R package. Repertoire sharing was quantified using the overlap coefficient calculated on TCRB nucleotide sequences. TCRdb limited this immuneACCESS table to in-frame rearrangements with V and J called. A share of clones is missing; checked studies link under half to unresolved V genes, and the rest is unexplained. Clonal size and the V and J genes are those of that table, whereas D and trimming came from the DNA. The sample table contains 55,000 to 80,000 clones; only one count was recorded for roughly half of them. The ten largest clones take up 0.55% to 0.8% of the sample.

In its sample, this clone was seen a few times. Its specific antigen is unknown. One base away there is no much larger clone; base qualities are not given. The CDR3 has 15 amino acids, counting the end cysteine and phenylalanine. Only the CDR3 portion is preserved as DNA: 45 bases, with reading frame beginning at the first base. V was cut back by 2 bases and J by 1 base, leaving a gap of 11 bases between them. CDR1 ENHRY and CDR2 SYGVKD were looked up in the germline V gene. From each donor, a single peripheral blood sample of 95 to 150 mL on average was drawn into heparinised tubes. A BD FACSAria II and a panel including CD45RO, CCR7, CD25, CD127, CD95 and CD27 were used to sort naive, central memory, regulatory and stem cell-like memory CD4+ T cells. Purity was above 95% for every sorted population. PBMCs were separated immediately by Lymphoprep density gradient centrifugation and were stained directly, without being cultured. So that batch effects would be minimized, each experiment stained and sorted samples in pairs, pairing one healthy donor with one patient.

The chain links TRBV10-3 with TRBJ1-1; D gene: possibly TRBD1, on 6 matching bases. Sequencing used central memory CD4+ T cells from blood. The receptor was derived from a man younger than 40 with type 1 diabetes. The sequenced DNA is TGTGCCATCAGTGAGGTGGCAGGGGAGAACACTGAAGCTTTCTTT. Its coded protein is CAISEVAGENTEAFF.